This T cell receptor beta chain was recovered during a study of T cells in Graves' hyperthyroidism and ophthalmopathy. Findings and limits, study-wide: A model built on 13 V-J features separated ophthalmopathy from stable hyperthyroidism.

Template material for amplifying TCR beta CDR3 regions consisted of RNA transcripts. The HTBI primer set was used in a first-round RT-PCR of the TCR CDR3. TCRdb reanalysed the multiplex PCR reads using MiXCR and keeps one entry per CDR3 protein. The sample lists about 250,000 distinct CDR3 sequences, around 20% seen once, with around 64% in the top ten. Each 10 ml fresh peripheral blood draw supplied the PBMCs. On this clonotype itself: Its antigen is undetermined.

The CDR3 is made up of 15 amino acids. V gave up 5 bases and J gave up 4 bases; unmatched junction bases: 9. Germline V gene sequence: CDR1 SQVTM, CDR2 ANQGSEA. Sample: blood. The source is a man aged 25 to 45 with Graves' ophthalmopathy. The chain carries TRBV29-1 and TRBJ2-7, with 12 bases lining up with TRBD1. The CDR3 coding sequence is TGCAGCGTTCGGACCGGGACAGGGGGCGTTTACGAGCAGTACTTC. This encodes CSVRTGTGGVYEQYF.